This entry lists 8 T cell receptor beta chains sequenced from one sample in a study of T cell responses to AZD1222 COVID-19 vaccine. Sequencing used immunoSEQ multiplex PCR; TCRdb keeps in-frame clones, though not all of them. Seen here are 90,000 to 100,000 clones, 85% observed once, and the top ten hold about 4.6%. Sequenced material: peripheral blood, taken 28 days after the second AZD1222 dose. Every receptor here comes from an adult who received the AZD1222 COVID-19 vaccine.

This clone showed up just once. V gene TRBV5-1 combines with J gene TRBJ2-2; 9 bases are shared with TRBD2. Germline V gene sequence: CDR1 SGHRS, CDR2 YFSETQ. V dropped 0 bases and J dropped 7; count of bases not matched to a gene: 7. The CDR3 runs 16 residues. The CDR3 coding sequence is TGCGCCAGCAGCTTGGAAGGCGGGGGGGCCATCGGGGAGCTGTTTTTT. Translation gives CASSLEGGGAIGELFF.

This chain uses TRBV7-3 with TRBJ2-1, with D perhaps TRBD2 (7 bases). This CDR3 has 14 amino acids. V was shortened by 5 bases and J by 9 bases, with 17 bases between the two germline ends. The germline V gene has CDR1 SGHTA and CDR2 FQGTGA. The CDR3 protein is CASSARGGQPEQFF. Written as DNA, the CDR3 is TGTGCCAGCAGCGCACGCGGGGGCCAGCCTGAGCAGTTCTTC.

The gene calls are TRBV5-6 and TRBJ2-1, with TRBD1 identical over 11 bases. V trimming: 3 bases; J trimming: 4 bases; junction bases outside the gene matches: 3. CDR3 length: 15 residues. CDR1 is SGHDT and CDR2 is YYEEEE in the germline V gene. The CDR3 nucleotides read TGTGCCAGCAGCTCCGGGACAGGGGGGTACAATGAGCAGTTCTTC. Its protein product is CASSSGTGGYNEQFF.

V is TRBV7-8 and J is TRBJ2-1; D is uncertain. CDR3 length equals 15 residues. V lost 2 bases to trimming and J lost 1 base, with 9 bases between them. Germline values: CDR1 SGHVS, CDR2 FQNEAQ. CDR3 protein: CASSLSGWSYNEQFF. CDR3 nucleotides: TGTGCCAGCAGCTTATCCGGATGGTCCTACAATGAGCAGTTCTTC.

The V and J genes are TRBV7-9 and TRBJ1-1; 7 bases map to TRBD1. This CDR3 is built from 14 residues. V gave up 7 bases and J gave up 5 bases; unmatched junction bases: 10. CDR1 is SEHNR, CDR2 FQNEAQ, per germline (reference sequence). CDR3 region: CASKLPGGQTEAFF. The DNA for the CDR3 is TGTGCCAGCAAACTCCCGGGGGGACAGACTGAAGCTTTCTTT.

DNA of the CDR3: TGTGCCAGTAAGTTGGCAGATTATAATGAAAAACTGTTTTTT. It translates to CASKLADYNEKLFF. This rearrangement joins TRBV19 to TRBJ1-4; no firm D call. The CDR3 is 14 amino acids. Germline V gene sequence: CDR1 LNHDA, CDR2 SQIVND (reference sequence). The germline V and J ends were trimmed by 7 bases and 4 bases, with 13 bases remaining between them.

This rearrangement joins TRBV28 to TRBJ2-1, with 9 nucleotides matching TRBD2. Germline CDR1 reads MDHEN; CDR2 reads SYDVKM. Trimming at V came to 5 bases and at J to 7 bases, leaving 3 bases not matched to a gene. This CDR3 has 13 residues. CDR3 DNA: TGTGCCAGCAGTCCTAGCGGGATAAATGAGCAGTTCTTC. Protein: CASSPSGINEQFF. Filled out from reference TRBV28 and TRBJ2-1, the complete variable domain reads DVKVTQSSRYLVKRTGEKVFLECVQDMDHENMFWYRQDPGLGLRLIYFSYDVKMKEKGDIPEGYSVSREKKERFSLILESASTNQTSMYLCASSPSGINEQFFGPGTRLTVL.

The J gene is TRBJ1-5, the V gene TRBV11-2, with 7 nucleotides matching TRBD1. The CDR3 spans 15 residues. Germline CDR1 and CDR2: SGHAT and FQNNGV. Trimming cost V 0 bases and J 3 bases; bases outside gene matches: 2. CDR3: CASSLEGGFNQPQHF. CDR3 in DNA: TGTGCCAGCAGCTTAGAAGGGGGCTTCAATCAGCCCCAGCATTTT.